The TCR beta chain under discussion was sequenced for a study of T cells in Graves' hyperthyroidism and ophthalmopathy. Study conclusions and caveats: With a median lead of roughly 6.2 months before onset, the model predicted ophthalmopathy.

These patients, aged 18 to 65, had recently diagnosed hyperthyroidism lasting under 2 months. The CDR3 regions of TCR beta were amplified from RNA transcripts. A set of HTBI primers served as the primers for a first-round RT-PCR of the TCR CDR3. TCRdb re-derived calls from the multiplex PCR reads in MiXCR, one entry per CDR3 protein. The sample lists hundreds of thousands of distinct CDR3 sequences; over 35% were seen once. In this sample, this clonotype turned up many times. Its antigen is not known. Trimming took 4 bases from V and 8 from J, leaving 8 bases between them. Germline lookup yields CDR1 SQVTM and CDR2 ANQGSEA. This CDR3 spans 10 amino acids.

Sequenced input: blood. The chain couples TRBV29-1 to TRBJ1-2; D ambiguous. The receptor comes from a man between 18 and 35 years old with Graves' hyperthyroidism. This CDR3 reads CSVVGEGYTF. DNA for the CDR3: TGCAGCGTTGTCGGGGAGGGCTACACCTTC.